This TCR beta chain stems from a study of blood T cell repertoires in COVID-19. The sample holds a few counts of this clone. Study processing details: Reference gene primer amplification in the assay estimated nucleated cell counts. Assay: immunoSEQ multiplex PCR; the TCRdb copy retains only in-frame clones and omits some. Clone size and V and J calls were adopted from that table, with D and trimming inferred from the DNA. The repertoire holds 190,000 or so clones, with approximately 78% as singletons. CDR1 and CDR2 from the germline V gene are LNHDA and SQIVND (reference sequence). V lost 1 base to trimming and J lost 0 bases, with 19 bases between them. CDR3 size: 19 residues.

This TCR came from a woman aged 80 or older with COVID-19, enrolled during active disease. Sequencing input: peripheral blood. V usage is TRBV19 and J usage is TRBJ1-5, with D perhaps TRBD1 (6 bases). The CDR3 bases are TGTGCCAGTAGTATAGTCAGGGGCCGCCGGACTCTTAGCAATCAGCCCCAGCATTTT. Translating gives CASSIVRGRRTLSNQPQHF.